Presented here are 10 T cell receptor beta chains from one specimen sequenced in a study of blood T cell repertoires in COVID-19. TCRdb keeps only in-frame clones here, not all; method: immunoSEQ multiplex PCR. This sample has a few hundred thousand clones; 70% to 90% occur once, and the top ten carry 3.7%. The sequencing input was peripheral blood. These receptors came from a woman between 40 and 50 years old with acute or convalescent COVID-19.

CDR3 in DNA: TGTGCCAGCACCCCCCCGGGGGGACAGGGAGGGCAGTTCTTC. This gives the protein CASTPPGGQGGQFF. The genes are TRBV5-4 and TRBJ2-1; 9 bases line up with TRBD1. Trimming removed 6 bases from V and 12 bases from J; junction bases left unmatched: 13. Germline V gene data show CDR1 as SGHNT and CDR2 as YYREEE (reference sequence). The CDR3 covers 14 residues.

The V gene is TRBV6-6, the J gene TRBJ2-2; 9 nucleotides line up with TRBD1. Germline values: CDR1 MNHNY, CDR2 SVGAGI (reference sequence). This CDR3 has 12 amino acids. The V and J ends lost 11 bases and 7 bases, in that order; junction bases with no gene match: 5. Written as DNA, the CDR3 is TGTGCCGGACGGACAGGGGACGGGGAGCTGTTTTTT. This encodes CAGRTGDGELFF.

This clone has only one observation. This rearrangement joins TRBV2 to TRBJ1-6; 11 nucleotides line up with TRBD1. This CDR3 is 17 amino acids long. V lost 0 bases to trimming and J lost 7 bases; unmatched junction nucleotides: 5. The germline V gene encodes CDR1 SNHLY and CDR2 FYNNEI. The DNA of the CDR3 is TGTGCCAGCAGTGAAGCGCGGGGGACAGGGGGGAATTCACCCCTCCACTTT. The encoded protein is CASSEARGTGGNSPLHF.

V and J are TRBV5-6 and TRBJ2-7, with TRBD2 as a possible D gene (5 bases). This CDR3 comprises 13 residues. With 4 bases removed from V and 7 bases from J, the gap between germline ends came to 15 bases. Germline loops: CDR1 SGHDT, CDR2 YYEEEE. DNA of the CDR3: TGTGCCAGCAGCCCAGAACCCTCGGGGGAGCAGTACGTC. Amino acids: CASSPEPSGEQYV.

This clone was seen only once. The chain has TRBV6-5 and TRBJ1-3; D not resolved. Looked up from germline, CDR1 is MNHEY and CDR2 is SVGAGI. The ends were cut back, 7 bases at V and 0 bases at J, with 13 bases in the middle. The CDR3 loop spans 15 amino acids. The CDR3 is CASTLEGSSGNTIYF. Here the CDR3 DNA reads TGTGCCAGCACACTAGAAGGCAGCTCTGGAAACACCATATATTTT.

The V call is TRBV18, the J call TRBJ2-3, with TRBD1 as a possible D gene (5 bases). Trimming took off 2 bases at V and 2 bases at J, with 8 bases between the two ends. Per the germline V gene, CDR1 is KGHSH and CDR2 is LQKENI. The CDR3 length is 14 residues. In DNA form, the CDR3 reads TGTGCCAGCTCACCAGACAGCCTCACAGATACGCAGTATTTT. This gives the protein CASSPDSLTDTQYF. The full variable domain, with the rest looked up from reference TRBV18 and TRBJ2-3, is NAGVMQNPRHLVRRRGQEARLRCSPMKGHSHVYWYRQLPEEGLKFMVYLQKENIIDESGMPKERFSAEFPKEGPSILRIQQVVRGDSAAYFCASSPDSLTDTQYFGPGTRLTVL.

The gene calls are TRBV7-5 and TRBJ2-7; the tabulated D call, TRBD1, remains unverified against the DNA. TRBV7-5 is given as a pseudogene. CDR3 length: 14 amino acids. The CDR3 sequence: CARSSGTGGVEQYV. CDR3 sequence (DNA): TGTGCCAGAAGCTCGGGGACAGGGGGCGTCGAGCAGTACGTC.

The chain employs TRBV18 and TRBJ1-2; TRBD1 matches 7 bases. CDR1 and CDR2 (germline): KGHSH, LQKENI. This CDR3 comprises 15 residues. The V and J ends lost 3 bases and 1 base, in that order; junction bases with no gene match: 5. In nucleotides, the CDR3 is TGTGCCAGCTCACCCAGACAGGGTGTTAACTATGGCTACACCTTC. Protein product: CASSPRQGVNYGYTF.

The chain carries TRBV30 and TRBJ2-7; tentatively, D is TRBD1 (6 bases). Per germline, CDR1 GTSNPN and CDR2 SVGIG (reference sequence). This CDR3 comprises 14 residues. V was clipped by 1 base and J by 0 bases, with 10 bases between them. For the CDR3, the DNA is TGTGCCTGGAGTGGAGGGGGAAGCTCCTACGAGCAGTACGTC. Translating gives CAWSGGGSSYEQYV.

The chain combines TRBV30 with TRBJ1-1, with D hard to call. The length of the CDR3 is 11 residues. Germline V gives CDR1 GTSNPN, CDR2 SVGIG (reference sequence). V was shortened by 3 bases and J by 7 bases, with 9 bases between the two germline ends. Here the CDR3 reads CAWRDGVEAFF. Written as DNA, the CDR3 is TGTGCCTGGAGGGACGGGGTTGAAGCTTTCTTT.